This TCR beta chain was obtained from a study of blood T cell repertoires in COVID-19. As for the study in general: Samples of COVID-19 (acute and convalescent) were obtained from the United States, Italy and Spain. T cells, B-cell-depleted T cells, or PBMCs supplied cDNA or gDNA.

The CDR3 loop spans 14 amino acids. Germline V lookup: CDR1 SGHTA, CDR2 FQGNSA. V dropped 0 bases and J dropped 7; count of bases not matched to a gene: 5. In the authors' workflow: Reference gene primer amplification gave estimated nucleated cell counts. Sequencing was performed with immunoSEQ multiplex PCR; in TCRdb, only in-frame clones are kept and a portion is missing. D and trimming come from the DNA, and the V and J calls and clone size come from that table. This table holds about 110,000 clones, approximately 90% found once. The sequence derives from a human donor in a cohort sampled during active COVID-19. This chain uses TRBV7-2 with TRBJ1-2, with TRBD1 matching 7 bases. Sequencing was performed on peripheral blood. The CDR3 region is CASSLAEGARGYTF. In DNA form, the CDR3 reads TGTGCCAGCAGCTTAGCAGAGGGGGCGCGTGGCTACACCTTC.